This T cell receptor beta chain was sequenced during a study of blood T cell repertoires in COVID-19. Study details: Sites across the United States, Italy and Spain contributed samples from acute and convalescent COVID-19. Sources were T cells, B-cell-depleted T cells, or PBMCs; the material itself was cDNA or gDNA.

Sequenced by immunoSEQ multiplex PCR; TCRdb stores in-frame clones only, minus some. The table records fewer than 350,000 clones, roughly 85% of them present only once. The germline CDR1 and CDR2 sequences are SGHTA and FQGNSA. Trimming removed 0 bases at V and 5 bases at J, with 7 bases between. The CDR3 runs to 13 residues. The source is a woman aged 30 to 39 who had been exposed to COVID-19. Sequenced: PBMCs or T cells enriched from blood (not recorded which). The chain is built from TRBV7-2 and TRBJ2-5; D unresolved. CDR3 DNA: TGTGCCAGCAGCTTAGCGCGGTTGGAGACCCAGTACTTC. Residues: CASSLARLETQYF.